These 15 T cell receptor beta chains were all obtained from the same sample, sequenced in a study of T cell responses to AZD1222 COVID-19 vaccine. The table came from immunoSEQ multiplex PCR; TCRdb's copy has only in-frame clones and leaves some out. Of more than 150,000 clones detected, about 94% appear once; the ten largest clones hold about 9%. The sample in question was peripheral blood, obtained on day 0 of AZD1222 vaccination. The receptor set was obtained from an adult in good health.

DNA of the CDR3: TGTGCCAGCAGTTACCAACCCGTCGGGACTAGCGGGAGTAATGAGCAGTTCTTC. Protein product: CASSYQPVGTSGSNEQFF. This rearrangement joins TRBV2 to TRBJ2-1; 14 positions agree with TRBD2. CDR1 is SNHLY and CDR2 is FYNNEI in the germline V gene. J was trimmed by 7 bases and V by 5 bases; bases with no gene match: 13. The CDR3 consists of 18 residues. The whole variable domain, filled in from reference TRBV2 and TRBJ2-1, reads EPEVTQTPSHQVTQMGQEVILRCVPISNHLYFYWYRQILGQKVEFLVSFYNNEISEKSEIFDDQFSVERPDGSNFTLKIRSTKLEDSAMYFCASSYQPVGTSGSNEQFFGPGTRLTVL.

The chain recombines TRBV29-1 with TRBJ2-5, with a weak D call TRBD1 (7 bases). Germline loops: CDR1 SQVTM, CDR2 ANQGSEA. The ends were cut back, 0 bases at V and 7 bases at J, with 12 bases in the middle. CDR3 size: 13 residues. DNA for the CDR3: TGCAGCGTTGAAGAAATCCAGGGGGGGACCCAGTACTTC. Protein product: CSVEEIQGGTQYF.

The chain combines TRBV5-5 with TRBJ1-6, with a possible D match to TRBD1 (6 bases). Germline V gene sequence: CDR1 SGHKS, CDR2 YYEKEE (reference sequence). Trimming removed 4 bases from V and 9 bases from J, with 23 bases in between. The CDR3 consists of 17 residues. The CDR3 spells CASSGGGRALQGSPLHF. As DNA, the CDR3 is TGTGCCAGCAGCGGTGGGGGCAGGGCCCTTCAGGGTTCACCCCTCCACTTT.

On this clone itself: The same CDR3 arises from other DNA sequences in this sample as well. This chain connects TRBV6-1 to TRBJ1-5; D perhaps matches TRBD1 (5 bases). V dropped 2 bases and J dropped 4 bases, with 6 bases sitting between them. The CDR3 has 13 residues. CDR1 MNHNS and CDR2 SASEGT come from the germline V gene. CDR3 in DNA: TGTGCCAGCAGTGAAAGGGGAAATCAGCCCCAGCATTTT. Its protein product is CASSERGNQPQHF.

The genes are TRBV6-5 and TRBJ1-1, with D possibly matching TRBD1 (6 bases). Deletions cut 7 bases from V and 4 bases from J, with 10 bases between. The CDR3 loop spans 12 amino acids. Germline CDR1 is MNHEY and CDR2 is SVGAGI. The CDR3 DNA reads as TGTGCCAGCATAACAGGGCTCACTGAAGCTTTCTTT. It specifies CASITGLTEAFF.

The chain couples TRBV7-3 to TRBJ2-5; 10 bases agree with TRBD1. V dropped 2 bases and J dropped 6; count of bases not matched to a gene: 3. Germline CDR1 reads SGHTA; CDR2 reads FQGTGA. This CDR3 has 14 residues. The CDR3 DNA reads TGTGCCAGCAGCTTAGACAGGGGGCGGAAGACCCAGTACTTC. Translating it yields CASSLDRGRKTQYF.

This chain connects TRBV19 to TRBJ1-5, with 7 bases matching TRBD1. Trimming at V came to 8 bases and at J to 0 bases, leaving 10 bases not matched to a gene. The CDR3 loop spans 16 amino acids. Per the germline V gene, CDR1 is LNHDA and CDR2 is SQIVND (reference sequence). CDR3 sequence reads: CASATRTGYSNQPQHF. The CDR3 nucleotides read TGTGCCAGTGCGACCCGGACAGGCTATAGCAATCAGCCCCAGCATTTT.

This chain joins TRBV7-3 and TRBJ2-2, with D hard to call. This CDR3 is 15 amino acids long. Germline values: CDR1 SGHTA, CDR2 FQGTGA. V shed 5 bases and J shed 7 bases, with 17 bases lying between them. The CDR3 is CASSPRGGRYGELFF. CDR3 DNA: TGTGCCAGCAGCCCGCGTGGTGGAAGATACGGGGAGCTGTTTTTT.

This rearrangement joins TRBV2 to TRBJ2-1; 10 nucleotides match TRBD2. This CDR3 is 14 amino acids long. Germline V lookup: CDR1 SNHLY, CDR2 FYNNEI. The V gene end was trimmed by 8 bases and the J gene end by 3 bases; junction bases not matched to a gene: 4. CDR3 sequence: CASGGTSDYNEQFF. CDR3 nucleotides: TGTGCCAGCGGCGGGACTAGCGACTACAATGAGCAGTTCTTC.

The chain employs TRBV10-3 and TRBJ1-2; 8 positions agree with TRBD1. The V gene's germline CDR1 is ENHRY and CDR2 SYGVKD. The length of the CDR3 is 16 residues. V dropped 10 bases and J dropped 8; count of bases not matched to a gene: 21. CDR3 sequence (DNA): TGTGCCAGTTTTGCCGTTTTAGACAGGGGTCCCTACGGCTACACCTTC. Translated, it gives CASFAVLDRGPYGYTF.

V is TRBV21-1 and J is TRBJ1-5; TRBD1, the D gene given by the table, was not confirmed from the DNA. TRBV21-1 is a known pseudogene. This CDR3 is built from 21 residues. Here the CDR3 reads CASTRKETDDSRAFGNQPQHF. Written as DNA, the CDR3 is TGTGCCAGCACCCGGAAGGAGACCGACGATAGCAGGGCGTTTGGCAATCAGCCCCAGCATTTT.

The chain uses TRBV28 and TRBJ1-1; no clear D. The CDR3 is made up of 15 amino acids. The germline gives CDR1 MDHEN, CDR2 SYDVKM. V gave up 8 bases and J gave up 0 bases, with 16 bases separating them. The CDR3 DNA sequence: TGTGCCAGCCTCCGAACTTTAGGGATGAACACTGAAGCTTTCTTT. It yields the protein CASLRTLGMNTEAFF.

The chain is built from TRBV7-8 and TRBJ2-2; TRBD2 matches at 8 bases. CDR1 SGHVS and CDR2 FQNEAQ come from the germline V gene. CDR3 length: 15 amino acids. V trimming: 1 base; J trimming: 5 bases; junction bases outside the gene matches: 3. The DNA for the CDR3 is TGTGCCAGCAGCTTAGGGGGACTAGTAACCGGGGAGCTGTTTTTT. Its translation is CASSLGGLVTGELFF.

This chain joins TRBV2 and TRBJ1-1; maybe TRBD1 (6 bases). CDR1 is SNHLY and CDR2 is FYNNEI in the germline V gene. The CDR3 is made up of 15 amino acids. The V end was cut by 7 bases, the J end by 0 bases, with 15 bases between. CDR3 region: CASKGRGLMNTEAFF. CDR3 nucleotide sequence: TGTGCCAGCAAAGGCAGGGGCCTGATGAACACTGAAGCTTTCTTT.

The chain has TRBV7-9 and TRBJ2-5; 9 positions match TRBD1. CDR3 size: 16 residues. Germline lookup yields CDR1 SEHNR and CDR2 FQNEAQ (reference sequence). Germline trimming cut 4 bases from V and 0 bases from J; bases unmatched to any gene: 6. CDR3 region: CASSSPWDRDQETQYF. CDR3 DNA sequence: TGTGCCAGCAGCTCACCGTGGGACAGGGACCAAGAGACCCAGTACTTC.